The 29 T cell receptor beta chains below were found in one sample sequenced in a study of OX40 agonist ivuxolimab in advanced cancers. The assay was immunoSEQ multiplex PCR, and TCRdb's table has in-frame clones only and misses some. Counted here are roughly 53,000 clones, 75% to 90% occurring once; the ten biggest clones make up about 48%. Sequencing used CD4+ or CD8+ T cells sorted from blood, obtained in a trial of the OX40 agonist ivuxolimab. These receptors were collected from an adult with an advanced solid tumor such as melanoma, head and neck, liver or kidney cancer.

This clone was seen a single time. V usage is TRBV11-1 and J usage is TRBJ2-1; 7 positions match TRBD2. CDR1 is SGHAT and CDR2 is FQDESV in the germline V gene (reference sequence). The CDR3 has 15 amino acids. V lost 5 bases to trimming and J lost 2 bases; unmatched junction nucleotides: 6. The DNA for the CDR3 is TGTGCCAGCAGCCTGCAGCGGGACGCCTACAATGAGCAGTTCTTC. Protein product: CASSLQRDAYNEQFF. The whole variable domain, filled in from reference TRBV11-1 and TRBJ2-1, reads EAEVAQSPRYKITEKSQAVAFWCDPISGHATLYWYRQILGQGPELLVQFQDESVVDDSQLPKDRFSAERLKGVDSTLKIQPAELGDSAMYLCASSLQRDAYNEQFFGPGTRLTVL.

The rearrangement links TRBV7-2 to TRBJ1-1, with D possibly matching TRBD1 (5 bases). The CDR3 is 16 amino acids. From germline, CDR1 is SGHTA and CDR2 FQGNSA. Trimming removed 5 bases at V and 6 bases at J, with 22 bases between. The CDR3 region is CASSVTPWQGNAEAFF. The CDR3 DNA is TGTGCCAGCAGCGTTACGCCTTGGCAGGGCAACGCTGAAGCTTTCTTT. The full variable domain, with the rest looked up from reference TRBV7-2 and TRBJ1-1, is GAGVSQSPSNKVTEKGKDVELRCDPISGHTALYWYRQSLGQGLEFLIYFQGNSAPDKSGLPSDRFSAERTGGSVSTLTIQRTQQEDSAVYLCASSVTPWQGNAEAFFGQGTRLTVV.

This sequence joins TRBV6-6 and TRBJ2-2; the D gene is possibly TRBD2 (6 bases). V was clipped by 8 bases and J by 0 bases, with 13 bases between them. The CDR3 consists of 15 residues. Germline values: CDR1 MNHNY, CDR2 SVGAGI (reference sequence). CDR3 in DNA: TGTGCCAGCGGAGGGGATCCCTCGAACACCGGGGAGCTGTTTTTT. Translating gives CASGGDPSNTGELFF.

The chain couples TRBV29-1 to TRBJ2-3; 7 positions match TRBD2. With 6 bases clipped from V and 1 base from J, the junction kept 7 bases outside the gene matches. Germline lookup yields CDR1 SQVTM and CDR2 ANQGSEA. The CDR3 loop spans 14 amino acids. CDR3 in amino acids: CSVGDLAGTDTQYF. The CDR3 DNA reads as TGCAGCGTCGGGGATCTAGCGGGCACAGATACGCAGTATTTT.

The chain employs TRBV9 and TRBJ2-5, with unresolved D. Matching the DNA end better, TRBJ2-7 makes the J call doubtful. This CDR3 has 15 amino acids. Germline V gene data show CDR1 as SGDLS and CDR2 as YYNGEE. The CDR3 loop is CASSVSPGPSYEQYF. The DNA of the CDR3 is TGTGCCAGCAGCGTCAGCCCCGGGCCTAGTTACGAGCAGTACTTC.

V and J are TRBV5-1 and TRBJ1-2; a weak D match, TRBD1 (5 bases). The CDR3 loop spans 13 amino acids. The germline V and J ends were trimmed by 4 bases and 0 bases, with 7 bases remaining between them. Germline lookup yields CDR1 SGHRS and CDR2 YFSETQ. CDR3 residues: CASSRDANYGYTF. CDR3 nucleotide sequence: TGCGCCAGCAGCCGGGACGCTAACTATGGCTACACCTTC.

The chain links TRBV6-5 to TRBJ2-1; unclear D gene. Germline CDR1 reads MNHEY; CDR2 reads SVGAGI. Trimming took 7 bases from V and 6 from J, leaving 7 bases between them. The CDR3 is 11 amino acids. The CDR3 DNA sequence: TGTGCCAGCAAGTCCGGCAATGAGCAGTTCTTC. It translates to CASKSGNEQFF.

The chain employs TRBV28 and TRBJ1-2, with D hard to call. Germline CDR1 MDHEN, CDR2 SYDVKM. The CDR3 is made up of 13 amino acids. The germline V and J ends were trimmed by 6 bases and 2 bases, with 10 bases remaining between them. CDR3 sequence (DNA): TGTGCCAGCAGCCCGGGCCAGAACTATGGCTACACCTTC. Translating gives CASSPGQNYGYTF.

V gene TRBV18 combines with J gene TRBJ1-2; D may be TRBD1 (5 bases). Germline CDR1 reads KGHSH; CDR2 reads LQKENI. The CDR3 sequence is 16 residues long. Trimming removed 6 bases at V and 6 bases at J, with 23 bases between. CDR3 amino acids: CASSSGVLTELNGYTF. The DNA for the CDR3 is TGTGCCAGCTCGTCCGGTGTCCTGACAGAACTGAATGGCTACACCTTC. Drawing the rest from reference TRBV18 and TRBJ1-2, the complete variable domain is NAGVMQNPRHLVRRRGQEARLRCSPMKGHSHVYWYRQLPEEGLKFMVYLQKENIIDESGMPKERFSAEFPKEGPSILRIQQVVRGDSAAYFCASSSGVLTELNGYTFGSGTRLTVV.

This clone was seen just once. The genes are TRBV5-1 and TRBJ1-1; the D is unclear. CDR3 length: 12 residues. The germline V gene encodes CDR1 SGHRS and CDR2 YFSETQ. Trimming left V 4 bases short and J 1 base short, with 5 bases between. The chain's CDR3 is CASSTANTEAFF. CDR3 nucleotide sequence: TGCGCCAGCAGCACAGCGAACACTGAAGCTTTCTTT.

J is TRBJ2-7 and V is TRBV14, with 8 bases aligning to TRBD1. Trimming removed 3 bases from V and 2 bases from J; junction bases left unmatched: 3. CDR3 length: 14 residues. The germline V gene has CDR1 SGHDN and CDR2 FVKESK. The CDR3 DNA follows: TGTGCCAGCAGCCACGGGACAGGCACCTACGAGCAGTACTTC. This sequence encodes CASSHGTGTYEQYF.

The rearrangement uses TRBV5-4 and TRBJ2-7; D gene unclear. The germline V gene encodes CDR1 SGHNT and CDR2 YYREEE (reference sequence). Trimming took 2 bases from V and 3 from J, leaving 9 bases between them. The CDR3 totals 13 residues. The CDR3 nucleotides read TGTGCCAGCAGCTTCGGCGGTAGCTACGAGCAGTACTTC. Translated, it gives CASSFGGSYEQYF.

This rearrangement joins TRBV7-2 to TRBJ2-7; D remains unclear. This CDR3 comprises 16 residues. CDR1 is SGHTA and CDR2 is FQGNSA in the germline V gene. V lost 0 bases, J lost 2 bases, and 14 bases lay in between. In DNA, the CDR3 is TGTGCCAGCAGCTTAGCGGCAGGCATGTCTACCTACGAGCAGTACTTC. This sequence encodes CASSLAAGMSTYEQYF.

The chain has TRBV2 and TRBJ2-7; TRBD2 might be the D (6 bases). The CDR3 length is 13 residues. Germline lookup yields CDR1 SNHLY and CDR2 FYNNEI. Between the trimmed V and J ends, which lost 8 bases and 2 bases, there was a span of 13 bases. The CDR3, as DNA: TGTGCCAGCCTGCTTGGAGGGACCTACGAGCAGTACTTC. This gives the protein CASLLGGTYEQYF.

This clone was counted only a few times. This chain's CDR3 is CASRGTDGYTF. CDR3 DNA: TGTGCCAGCAGGGGGACTGATGGCTACACCTTC. The gene calls are TRBV6-1 and TRBJ1-2, with D possibly matching TRBD1 (5 bases). Germline V gene lookup returns CDR1 MNHNS and CDR2 SASEGT. The CDR3 is 11 amino acids. Trimming shortened V by 6 bases and J by 6 bases, and 8 bases separated the two germline ends.

This clone was seen only once. The gene calls are TRBV11-2 and TRBJ2-5, with 8 bases lining up with TRBD2. The CDR3 is 16 amino acids. Germline V CDR1 and CDR2: SGHAT, FQNNGV. The J segment lost 0 bases and the V segment lost 2 bases, leaving 5 bases of the junction unmatched. The CDR3 DNA reads TGTGCCAGCAGCTTAAAGGAGCGGGGGAACCAAGAGACCCAGTACTTC. The encoded protein is CASSLKERGNQETQYF. The full variable domain, in which reference TRBV11-2 and TRBJ2-5 provide the parts outside the CDR3, is EAGVAQSPRYKIIEKRQSVAFWCNPISGHATLYWYQQILGQGPKLLIQFQNNGVVDDSQLPKDRFSAERLKGVDSTLKIQPAKLEDSAVYLCASSLKERGNQETQYFGPGTRLLVL.

This clone was observed once. This CDR3 reads CSGLAPDTQYF. In DNA form, the CDR3 reads TGCAGTGGGCTAGCTCCAGATACGCAGTATTTT. V is TRBV20-1 and J is TRBJ2-3; D perhaps matches TRBD2 (5 bases). CDR1 DFQATT and CDR2 SNEGSKA come from the germline V gene (reference sequence). The length of the CDR3 is 11 residues. Trimming removed 7 bases at V and 4 bases at J, with 9 bases between.

This rearrangement joins TRBV7-2 to TRBJ1-2; D possibly corresponds to TRBD1 (5 bases). Germline assignment: CDR1 SGHTA and CDR2 FQGNSA. The CDR3 is 16 residues long. Trimming took 1 base from V and 5 from J, leaving 17 bases between them. CDR3 sequence (DNA): TGTGCCAGCAGCTTAGTAGGGGCGGGGAACCTATATGGCTACACCTTC. It yields the protein CASSLVGAGNLYGYTF. The full variable domain, rest sourced from reference TRBV7-2 and TRBJ1-2, is GAGVSQSPSNKVTEKGKDVELRCDPISGHTALYWYRQSLGQGLEFLIYFQGNSAPDKSGLPSDRFSAERTGGSVSTLTIQRTQQEDSAVYLCASSLVGAGNLYGYTFGSGTRLTVV.

The DNA of the CDR3 is TGTGCCAGCAGCGTAGGCCTGGGACTAGCGACTAGCACAGATACGCAGTATTTT. Residues: CASSVGLGLATSTDTQYF. The chain joins TRBV9 to TRBJ2-3; 10 positions match TRBD2. Germline CDR1 reads SGDLS; CDR2 reads YYNGEE. The CDR3 sequence is 18 residues long. The junction had 7 bases not matched to a gene; V was cut back by 0 bases and J by 0 bases.

The chain couples TRBV5-1 to TRBJ1-1; no clear D. The CDR3 is 14 residues long. The V end was cut by 0 bases, the J end by 1 base, with 7 bases between. Germline assignment: CDR1 SGHRS and CDR2 YFSETQ. The chain's CDR3 is CASSLDPPNTEAFF. CDR3 in DNA: TGCGCCAGCAGCTTGGACCCTCCGAACACTGAAGCTTTCTTT.

This chain links TRBV5-1 with TRBJ1-1; D is ambiguous. V lost 0 bases, J lost 5 bases, and 11 bases lay in between. The germline V gene has CDR1 SGHRS and CDR2 YFSETQ. This CDR3 is built from 14 residues. CDR3 sequence: CASSLGLSLTEAFF. CDR3 bases: TGCGCCAGCAGCTTGGGCTTGAGCTTGACTGAAGCTTTCTTT. Full variable domain (rest looked up from reference TRBV5-1 and TRBJ1-1): KAGVTQTPRYLIKTRGQQVTLSCSPISGHRSVSWYQQTPGQGLQFLFEYFSETQRNKGNFPGRFSGRQFSNSRSEMNVSTLELGDSALYLCASSLGLSLTEAFFGQGTRLTVV.

The chain uses TRBV7-8 and TRBJ2-7, with 8 positions matching TRBD2. The CDR3 has 15 amino acids. The V gene end was trimmed by 1 base and the J gene end by 2 bases; junction bases not matched to a gene: 4. Germline loops: CDR1 SGHVS, CDR2 FQNEAQ. The CDR3 here is CASSLDTGGPYEQYF. CDR3 in DNA: TGTGCCAGCAGCTTAGACACGGGGGGGCCCTACGAGCAGTACTTC.

This clone has just one count. The V call is TRBV29-1, the J call TRBJ2-3, with 7 bases fitting TRBD1. In germline, CDR1 is SQVTM, CDR2 ANQGSEA. The CDR3 is 13 residues long. With 7 bases clipped from V and 2 bases from J, the junction kept 6 bases outside the gene matches. The CDR3 nucleotides read TGCAGCGCTGAGACAGGGAACACAGATACGCAGTATTTT. This sequence encodes CSAETGNTDTQYF.

This chain links TRBV6-5 with TRBJ1-6, with D possibly being TRBD1 (5 bases). The CDR3 consists of 16 residues. Germline assignment: CDR1 MNHEY and CDR2 SVGAGI. The V and J ends lost 4 bases and 7 bases respectively, with 17 bases between them. The CDR3 DNA follows: TGTGCCAGCAGTTCTGGGGACTCAGCCGGAAATTCACCCCTCCACTTT. Its translation is CASSSGDSAGNSPLHF.

The V and J genes are TRBV6-5 and TRBJ2-4, with 7 bases lining up with TRBD1. After removal of 6 bases from V and 5 bases from J, the junction contained 4 bases not matched to a gene. The V gene's germline CDR1 is MNHEY and CDR2 SVGAGI. The CDR3 contains 13 residues. CDR3 region: CASRSGTENIQYF. CDR3 nucleotide sequence: TGTGCCAGCAGGTCCGGGACAGAAAACATTCAGTACTTC.

This sequence joins TRBV5-6 and TRBJ2-2, with D unresolved. Per the germline V gene, CDR1 is SGHDT and CDR2 is YYEEEE. The CDR3 totals 12 residues. Trimming took off 5 bases at V and 9 bases at J, with 11 bases between the two ends. CDR3 loop: CASSWLGRELFF. In nucleotides, the CDR3 is TGTGCCAGCAGTTGGCTAGGAAGGGAGCTGTTTTTT.

The chain uses TRBV7-6 and TRBJ2-5; 9 nucleotides line up with TRBD1. There are 13 residues in the CDR3. Losses at the gene ends were 5 bases for V and 11 bases for J; bases not matched to a gene: 9. Germline V gene sequence: CDR1 SGHVS, CDR2 FNYEAQ. This CDR3 reads CASSRQGVGEQYF. The CDR3 coding sequence is TGTGCCAGCAGCCGACAGGGGGTCGGTGAGCAGTACTTC.

The chain recombines TRBV11-3 with TRBJ1-2; 10 bases fit TRBD1. The trim removed 5 bases at V and 11 bases at J, leaving 11 bases unmatched. The CDR3 has 14 residues. The germline V gene has CDR1 SGHNT and CDR2 YENEEA. CDR3 loop: CASSPGQGVADYTF. Here the CDR3 DNA reads TGTGCCAGCAGCCCCGGACAGGGGGTCGCGGATTACACCTTC.

The J gene is TRBJ2-7, the V gene TRBV6-5; TRBD1 agrees at 8 bases. The CDR3 is 14 amino acids. The V gene end was trimmed by 6 bases and the J gene end by 3 bases; junction bases not matched to a gene: 7. Germline values: CDR1 MNHEY, CDR2 SVGAGI. The CDR3 loop reads CASSPDRVIYEQYF. CDR3 coding DNA: TGTGCCAGCAGCCCGGACAGGGTAATCTACGAGCAGTACTTC.